The 32 T cell receptor beta chains presented below share a single source sample, sequenced in a study of T cells in Graves' hyperthyroidism and ophthalmopathy. Regions amplified from RNA transcripts were the TCR beta CDR3 regions. RT-PCR in the first round (using the HTBI primer set) targeted the TCR CDR3. TCRdb used MiXCR to reprocess the multiplex PCR reads, holding one entry per CDR3 protein. The sample records 660,000 or so distinct CDR3 sequences, 20% being singletons. Sample: blood. Every receptor here comes from a man aged 30 to 39 with Graves' ophthalmopathy.

The J gene is TRBJ2-7, the V gene TRBV6-2 or TRBV6-3, with D hard to call. Trimming shortened V by 2 bases and J by 2 bases, and 13 bases separated the two germline ends. This CDR3 has 15 residues. Germline values: CDR1 MNHEY, CDR2 SVGEGT. As DNA, the CDR3 is TGTGCCAGCAGTTACGGCGGTAGCTCGACCTACGAGCAGTACTTC. Residues: CASSYGGSSTYEQYF.

The chain joins TRBV18 to TRBJ1-1; D is undetermined. The CDR3 totals 17 residues. Germline CDR1 is KGHSH and CDR2 is LQKENI. V was trimmed by 5 bases and J by 1 base, leaving 20 bases between them. The CDR3 bases are TGTGCCAGCTCAATAATGCCAACAAGCGCGGGGAACACTGAAGCTTTCTTT. Its translation is CASSIMPTSAGNTEAFF.

At least ten counts were recorded for this clonotype. This rearrangement joins TRBV28 to TRBJ2-3, with TRBD2 identical over 7 bases. In germline, CDR1 is MDHEN, CDR2 SYDVKM. CDR3 size: 16 residues. V trimming: 1 base; J trimming: 4 bases; junction bases outside the gene matches: 8. The DNA for the CDR3 is TGTGCCAGCAGTTTATCCCCTAGCGGTTGGGCAGATACGCAGTATTTT. Encoded protein: CASSLSPSGWADTQYF.

The CDR3: CASSITRSTEAFF. CDR3 DNA sequence: TGTGCCAGCAGTATTACACGATCCACTGAAGCTTTCTTT. The chain links TRBV27 to TRBJ1-1; no definite D call. CDR1 is MNHEY, CDR2 SMNVEV, per germline (reference sequence). Trimming took 5 bases from V and 4 from J, leaving 11 bases between them. The CDR3 has 13 amino acids.

V usage is TRBV9 and J usage is TRBJ2-2; D possibly corresponds to TRBD2 (6 bases). Per the germline V gene, CDR1 is SGDLS and CDR2 is YYNGEE. The CDR3 consists of 13 residues. Trimming cost V 3 bases and J 6 bases, with 9 bases left between them. CDR3 sequence (DNA): TGTGCCAGCAGCGGACTAGACCCCGGGGAGCTGTTTTTT. Translating it yields CASSGLDPGELFF. The variable domain in full, completed from reference TRBV9 and TRBJ2-2, reads DSGVTQTPKHLITATGQRVTLRCSPRSGDLSVYWYQQSLDQGLQFLIQYYNGEERAKGNILERFSAQQFPDLHSELNLSSLELGDSALYFCASSGLDPGELFFGEGSRLTVL.

This clonotype turned up a few times. The CDR3 spells CASSLTWGESREAFF. The CDR3 DNA sequence: TGTGCCAGCAGTCTGACCTGGGGCGAGTCCCGTGAAGCTTTCTTT. The chain links TRBV25-1 to TRBJ1-1; the D gene is possibly TRBD1 (5 bases). V lost 5 bases and J lost 7, with 20 bases in between. The CDR3 length is 15 residues. Germline CDR1 and CDR2: MGHDK and SYGVNS.

This clonotype has just a few counts. The chain employs TRBV10-3 and TRBJ1-1; D possibly corresponds to TRBD1 (6 bases). The V gene lost 7 bases and the J gene lost 8 bases, with 11 bases spanning the gap. Germline V gives CDR1 ENHRY, CDR2 SYGVKD. The CDR3 sequence is 11 residues long. The CDR3 loop reads CAIMDRQEAFF. CDR3 bases: TGTGCCATCATGGACAGACAGGAAGCTTTCTTT.

This clonotype was seen ten or more times. The genes are TRBV5-1 and TRBJ2-7; tentatively, D is TRBD2 (6 bases). V lost 3 bases and J lost 4, with 14 bases in between. The CDR3 consists of 14 residues. Per germline, CDR1 SGHRS and CDR2 YFSETQ. CDR3 nucleotides: TGCGCCAGCAGCTACGGCGGGGAAAATTACGAGCAGTACTTC. Translation: CASSYGGENYEQYF.

This clonotype was picked up a small number of times. The rearrangement links TRBV29-1 to TRBJ1-1, with D perhaps matching TRBD1 (5 bases). The length of the CDR3 is 13 residues. V was cut by 5 bases and J by 1 base, with 11 bases left in between. Looked up from germline, CDR1 is SQVTM and CDR2 is ANQGSEA. Written as DNA, the CDR3 is TGCAGCGTTAGTAAGGGGACGAACACTGAAGCTTTCTTT. It yields the protein CSVSKGTNTEAFF.

The V call is TRBV5-6, the J call TRBJ1-5, with D possibly being TRBD1 (5 bases). The germline V gene has CDR1 SGHDT and CDR2 YYEEEE. V lost 2 bases to trimming and J lost 3 bases, with 12 bases between them. CDR3 length equals 15 residues. CDR3 in DNA: TGTGCCAGCAGCTTCTTCGGGGGTGACAATCAGCCCCAGCATTTT. Translation gives CASSFFGGDNQPQHF.

V and J are TRBV20-1 and TRBJ2-1, with D perhaps being TRBD1 or TRBD2 (5 bases each). The V gene lost 6 bases and the J gene lost 6 bases, with 18 bases spanning the gap. There are 14 residues in the CDR3. Germline V CDR1 and CDR2: DFQATT, SNEGSKA (reference sequence). This CDR3 reads CSAYAGTGANEQFF. In nucleotides, the CDR3 is TGCAGTGCGTACGCCGGAACCGGGGCCAATGAGCAGTTCTTC.

Only a few counts were recorded for this clonotype. The chain recombines TRBV5-1 with TRBJ1-1; possibly TRBD1 for D (5 bases). Per the germline V gene, CDR1 is SGHRS and CDR2 is YFSETQ. The ends were cut back, 0 bases at V and 8 bases at J, with 17 bases in the middle. The CDR3 contains 15 residues. DNA of the CDR3: TGCGCCAGCAGCTTGGAGCCAACCGGGACTGCCGAAGCTTTCTTT. Its protein is CASSLEPTGTAEAFF.

This clonotype was observed many times. This chain joins TRBV3-1 and TRBJ2-3; D not resolved. CDR3 length equals 13 residues. Trimming left V 1 base short and J 6 bases short, with 8 bases between. Germline V gene lookup returns CDR1 LGHDT and CDR2 YNNKEL (reference sequence). The CDR3, as DNA: TGTGCCAGCAGCCAAGGAGAAGGCGATACGCAGTATTTT. Protein: CASSQGEGDTQYF.

The chain uses TRBV10-3 and TRBJ2-3; 9 bases agree with TRBD1. Trimming took 10 bases from V and 5 from J; bases not matched to a gene: 10. There are 14 residues in the CDR3. The germline gives CDR1 ENHRY, CDR2 SYGVKD. The CDR3 protein is CATRDRDREDTQYF. Here the CDR3 DNA reads TGTGCCACCCGGGACCGGGACAGGGAAGATACGCAGTATTTT.

In regard to this clonotype: Germline is not matched at one junction end, which may reflect a read error. This chain connects TRBV5-1 to TRBJ2-3, with 12 bases matching TRBD1. Germline CDR1 and CDR2: SGHRS and YFSETQ. The CDR3 has 14 residues. The DNA for the CDR3 is TGCGTCAGCAGCGGGGACAGGGGGCGAGATACGCAGTATTTT. Its protein is CVSSGDRGRDTQYF.

The chain links TRBV19 to TRBJ1-1; D gene ambiguous. Germline values: CDR1 LNHDA, CDR2 SQIVND (reference sequence). There are 13 residues in the CDR3. Deletions cut 3 bases from V and 0 bases from J, with 5 bases between. The CDR3: CASSMEMNTEAFF. In DNA form, the CDR3 reads TGTGCCAGTAGTATGGAGATGAACACTGAAGCTTTCTTT.

V and J are TRBV7-2 and TRBJ2-1, with D perhaps TRBD1 (5 bases). The CDR3 sequence is 13 residues long. Between the trimmed V and J ends, which lost 2 bases and 6 bases, there was a span of 8 bases. Germline V gene lookup returns CDR1 SGHTA and CDR2 FQGNSA. The CDR3 here is CASSLSGANEQFF. In DNA, the CDR3 is TGTGCCAGCAGCTTAAGTGGGGCCAATGAGCAGTTCTTC.

As concerns this clonotype: A much larger clone lies a single base off, so this may be a read error. This chain joins TRBV28 and TRBJ1-1, with D hard to call. The CDR3 totals 16 residues. Germline assignment: CDR1 MDHEN and CDR2 SYDVKM. The CDR3 spells CAGSSLGSVMNTEAFF. For the CDR3, the DNA is TGTGCCGGCAGTTCCCTCGGGTCAGTAATGAACACTGAAGCTTTCTTT.

This clonotype came up a few times. V usage is TRBV7-9 and J usage is TRBJ2-3, with 9 bases aligning to TRBD2. Germline V gene sequence: CDR1 SEHNR, CDR2 FQNEAQ (reference sequence). The CDR3 runs 16 residues. J was trimmed by 2 bases and V by 3 bases; bases with no gene match: 6. The CDR3 bases are TGTGCCAGCAGCTTGGAGACTAGCGGACCCACAGATACGCAGTATTTT. Its protein product is CASSLETSGPTDTQYF.

This clonotype has only a few counts. Mismatch with germline at one junction end may stem from a read error. The rearrangement links TRBV18 to TRBJ2-1; no definite D call. Germline V gives CDR1 KGHSH, CDR2 LQKENI. The CDR3 runs to 15 residues. For the CDR3, the DNA is TGTGCCAGCTCACCACCCATATCCGGGTACAAAGAGCAGTTCTTC. Translated, it gives CASSPPISGYKEQFF.

This chain links TRBV6-1 with TRBJ2-2; TRBD2 is a possible D gene (6 bases). CDR1 and CDR2 from the germline V gene are MNHNS and SASEGT. This CDR3 has 16 amino acids. Trimming left V 6 bases short and J 6 bases short, with 20 bases between. CDR3 protein: CASSLLSPGEAGELFF. The CDR3 DNA reads TGTGCCAGCAGCCTTCTCTCCCCGGGGGAGGCCGGGGAGCTGTTTTTT.

The table lists this clonotype with a few counts. The rearrangement links TRBV14 to TRBJ1-1; no definite D call. The V and J ends lost 5 bases and 1 base respectively, with 11 bases between them. Germline CDR1 reads SGHDN; CDR2 reads FVKESK. The CDR3 is made up of 14 amino acids. CDR3 amino acids: CASSYRSQNTEAFF. The DNA for the CDR3 is TGTGCCAGCAGCTACAGAAGTCAGAACACTGAAGCTTTCTTT.

This clonotype was found a few times. The V gene is TRBV12-3 or TRBV12-4, the J gene TRBJ2-7; D perhaps matches TRBD1 (6 bases). V lost 8 bases and J lost 6, with 17 bases in between. The CDR3 has 13 amino acids. The CDR3 is CASARQDVAEQYF. DNA of the CDR3: TGTGCCAGCGCGAGACAGGACGTAGCCGAGCAGTACTTC.

In this sample, this clonotype turned up a few times. The gene calls are TRBV20-1 and TRBJ1-5; D not resolved. The germline V gene has CDR1 DFQATT and CDR2 SNEGSKA (reference sequence). The CDR3 totals 15 residues. Trimming shortened V by 3 bases and J by 1 base, and 13 bases separated the two germline ends. This CDR3 reads CSASHVVSSNQPQHF. CDR3 nucleotides: TGCAGTGCTAGTCATGTTGTTAGCAGCAATCAGCCCCAGCATTTT.

This clonotype was seen at least ten times. In nucleotides, the CDR3 is TGCAGCGCTAACAGGATCCAAGAGACCCAGTACTTC. Encoded protein: CSANRIQETQYF. The V gene is TRBV29-1, the J gene TRBJ2-5; D perhaps matches TRBD1 (5 bases). Germline V gene lookup returns CDR1 SQVTM and CDR2 ANQGSEA. Trimming shortened V by 7 bases and J by 1 base, and 10 bases separated the two germline ends. This CDR3 contains 12 residues.

The table lists this clonotype with a few counts. This chain joins TRBV6-1 and TRBJ1-5; possibly TRBD1 for D (5 bases). V dropped 6 bases and J dropped 7 bases, with 13 bases sitting between them. The CDR3 consists of 13 residues. Germline-derived CDR1 and CDR2 are MNHNS and SASEGT. This chain's CDR3 is CASSSRVSQPQHF. In nucleotides, the CDR3 is TGTGCCAGCAGCTCCAGGGTAAGCCAGCCCCAGCATTTT.

CDR3 nucleotides: TGTGCCAGCAGGGGCGACGGAATGGACACTGAAGCTTTCTTT. Translated, it gives CASRGDGMDTEAFF. The chain joins TRBV2 to TRBJ1-1; no firm D call. Germline CDR1 reads SNHLY; CDR2 reads FYNNEI. Trimming took 6 bases from V and 3 from J, leaving 14 bases between them. The CDR3 length is 14 residues.

The chain is built from TRBV10-3 and TRBJ1-1, with D tentatively TRBD1 (5 bases). The CDR3 is 14 amino acids. Germline lookup yields CDR1 ENHRY and CDR2 SYGVKD. V lost 5 bases and J lost 0, with 10 bases in between. The CDR3, as DNA: TGTGCCATCAGTACCTCGACAGTGAACACTGAAGCTTTCTTT. Its translation: CAISTSTVNTEAFF.

The chain joins TRBV4-3 to TRBJ1-5; TRBD1 aligns across 12 bases. Unmatched junction bases numbered 3, after V lost 0 bases and J lost 6 bases. The CDR3 extends over 16 amino acids. Looked up from germline, CDR1 is LGHNA and CDR2 is YSLEER. In nucleotides, the CDR3 is TGCGCCAGCAGCCAAGATGGGACAGGGGGCTCTCAGCCCCAGCATTTT. This translates into CASSQDGTGGSQPQHF.

The chain employs TRBV18 and TRBJ1-5; D uncertain. Deletions cut 2 bases from V and 7 bases from J, with 9 bases between. CDR1 and CDR2 from the germline V gene are KGHSH and LQKENI. This CDR3 has 13 amino acids. DNA for the CDR3: TGTGCCAGCTCACCAGCTGAGAAACAGCCCCAGCATTTT. This codes for CASSPAEKQPQHF.

Here the CDR3 reads CASSSEVGEQFF. DNA for the CDR3: TGTGCCAGCAGTTCAGAGGTTGGGGAGCAGTTCTTC. The gene calls are TRBV28 and TRBJ2-1; the D is unclear. This CDR3 region has 12 residues. V lost 4 bases and J 10 bases, leaving 11 bases between the germline ends. Germline loops: CDR1 MDHEN, CDR2 SYDVKM.

J is TRBJ2-7 and V is TRBV12-3 or TRBV12-4; D may be TRBD2 (6 bases). V lost 5 bases to trimming and J lost 0 bases, with 14 bases between them. The CDR3 covers 15 residues. The CDR3 protein is CASSASDPSSYEQYF. The CDR3 nucleotides read TGTGCCAGCAGTGCTAGCGATCCAAGCTCCTACGAGCAGTACTTC.